The T cell receptor (beta chain) under discussion was sequenced for a study of identical twins. This clonotype was detected a few times. One entry per CDR3 protein, called by TCRdb with MiXCR from the 5' RACE reads. The table includes 400,000 to 550,000 distinct CDR3 sequences, less than 25% detected once. V lost 1 base to trimming and J lost 5 bases, with 0 bases between them. CDR1 LGHNT and CDR2 FRNRAP come from the germline V gene. The CDR3 loop spans 10 amino acids. These same data were also listed under a study on T cells expressing NK-cell markers. As that study records: All TCR beta repertoires analysed originated from sorted CD3+CD56+NKG2C+, CD3+CD56+NKG2C- and CD3+CD56-NKG2C+ T cells. In several experiments, sorting was confined to alpha-beta TCR T cells through use of an anti-gamma-delta TCR antibody.

The receptor comes from a woman between 18 and 29 years old in good health. V is TRBV12-5 and J is TRBJ2-7, with D uncertain. Sequencing input: CD4+ T cells sorted from blood. In DNA, the CDR3 is TGTGCTAGTGGTTTGGACGAGCAGTACTTC. Protein sequence: CASGLDEQYF. The full variable domain, in which reference TRBV12-5 and TRBJ2-7 provide the parts outside the CDR3, is DARVTQTPRHKVTEMGQEVTMRCQPILGHNTVFWYRQTMMQGLELLAYFRNRAPLDDSGMPKDRFSAEMPDATLATLKIQPSEPRDSAVYFCASGLDEQYFGPGTRLTVT.